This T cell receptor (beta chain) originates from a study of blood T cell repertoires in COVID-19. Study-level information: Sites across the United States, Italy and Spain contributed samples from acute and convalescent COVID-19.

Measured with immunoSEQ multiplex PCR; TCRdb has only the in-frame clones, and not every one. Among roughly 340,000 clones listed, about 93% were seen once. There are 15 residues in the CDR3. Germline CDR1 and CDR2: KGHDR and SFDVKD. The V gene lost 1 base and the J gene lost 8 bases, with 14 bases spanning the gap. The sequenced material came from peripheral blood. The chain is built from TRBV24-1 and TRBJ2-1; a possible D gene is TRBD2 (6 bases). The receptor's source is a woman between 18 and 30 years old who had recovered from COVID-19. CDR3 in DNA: TGTGCCACCAGTGATTTACCGGGAGCCGGACATGAGCAGTTCTTC. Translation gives CATSDLPGAGHEQFF.